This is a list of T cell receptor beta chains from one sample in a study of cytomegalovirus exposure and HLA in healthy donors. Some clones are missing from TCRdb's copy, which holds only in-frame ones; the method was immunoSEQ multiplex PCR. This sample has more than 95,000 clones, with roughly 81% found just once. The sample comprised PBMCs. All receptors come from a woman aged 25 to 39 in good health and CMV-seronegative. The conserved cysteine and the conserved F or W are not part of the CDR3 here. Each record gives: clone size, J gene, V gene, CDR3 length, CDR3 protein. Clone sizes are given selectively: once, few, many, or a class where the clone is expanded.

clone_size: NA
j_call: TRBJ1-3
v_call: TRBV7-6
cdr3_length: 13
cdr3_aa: ASSPLTVAGNTIY

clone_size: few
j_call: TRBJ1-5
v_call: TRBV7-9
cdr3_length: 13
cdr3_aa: ASSQGGQINQPQH

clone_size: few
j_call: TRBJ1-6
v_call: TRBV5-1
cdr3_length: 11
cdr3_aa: ASSLTENSPLH

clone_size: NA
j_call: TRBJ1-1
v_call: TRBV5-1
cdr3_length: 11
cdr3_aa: ASSSPGDAEAF

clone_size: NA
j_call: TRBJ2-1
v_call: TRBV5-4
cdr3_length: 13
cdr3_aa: ASSLVLADYNEQF

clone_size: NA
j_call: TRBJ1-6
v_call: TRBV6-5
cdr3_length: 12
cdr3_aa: ASSPTGPRSPLH

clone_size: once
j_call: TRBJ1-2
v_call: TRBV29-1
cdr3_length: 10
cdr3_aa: SVEDTLYGYT

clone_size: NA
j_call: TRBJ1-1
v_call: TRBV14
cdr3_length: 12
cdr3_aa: ASSPQGGNTEAF

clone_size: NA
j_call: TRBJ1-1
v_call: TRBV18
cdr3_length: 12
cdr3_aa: ASSPQDSSTEAF

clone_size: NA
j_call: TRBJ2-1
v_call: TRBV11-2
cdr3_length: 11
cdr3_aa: ASSRTSGIEQF

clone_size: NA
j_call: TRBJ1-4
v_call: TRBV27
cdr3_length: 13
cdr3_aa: ASSFSQGRNEKLF

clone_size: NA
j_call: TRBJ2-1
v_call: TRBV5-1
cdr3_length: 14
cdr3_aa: ASSLGTSGWRDEQF

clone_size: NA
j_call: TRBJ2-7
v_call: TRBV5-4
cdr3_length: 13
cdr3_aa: ASSHGGGPIYEQY

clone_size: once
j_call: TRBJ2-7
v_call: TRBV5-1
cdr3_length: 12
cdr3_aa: ASRGLDLSYEQY

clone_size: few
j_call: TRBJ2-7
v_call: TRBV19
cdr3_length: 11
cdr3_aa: ASSIVSTGEQY

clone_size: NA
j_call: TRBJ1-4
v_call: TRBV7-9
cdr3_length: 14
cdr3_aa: ASSPTQAGANEKLF

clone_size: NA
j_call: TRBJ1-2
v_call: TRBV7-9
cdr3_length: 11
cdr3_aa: ASSLEGVRGYT

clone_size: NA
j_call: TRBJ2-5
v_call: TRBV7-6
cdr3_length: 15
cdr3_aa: ASSLDEQGALEETQY

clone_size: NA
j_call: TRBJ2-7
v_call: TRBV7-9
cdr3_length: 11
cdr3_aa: ASSPTSIYEQY

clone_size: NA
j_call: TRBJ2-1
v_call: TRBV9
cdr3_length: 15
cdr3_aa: ASSVVWTGGANNEQF

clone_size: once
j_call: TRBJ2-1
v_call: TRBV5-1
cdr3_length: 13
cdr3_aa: ASSATSGPYNEQF

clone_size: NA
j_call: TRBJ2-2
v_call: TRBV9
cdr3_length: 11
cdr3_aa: ASAPGQSRELF

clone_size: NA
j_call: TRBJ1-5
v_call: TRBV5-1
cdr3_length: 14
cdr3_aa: ASSLEGAGRNQPQH

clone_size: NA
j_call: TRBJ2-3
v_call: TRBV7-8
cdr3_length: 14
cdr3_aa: ASSLLLAGSTDTQY

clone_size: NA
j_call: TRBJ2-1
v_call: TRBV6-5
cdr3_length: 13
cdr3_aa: ASSLPGQGPNEQF

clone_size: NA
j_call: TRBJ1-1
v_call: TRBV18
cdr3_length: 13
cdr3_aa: ASSPDRGLSTEAF

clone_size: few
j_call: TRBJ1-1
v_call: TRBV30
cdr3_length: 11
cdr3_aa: ASCRDWNTEAF

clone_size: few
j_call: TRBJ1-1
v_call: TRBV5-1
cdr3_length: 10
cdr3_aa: ASSLTGTEAF

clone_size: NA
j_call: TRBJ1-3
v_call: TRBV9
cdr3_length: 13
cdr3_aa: ASSVTATSGNTIY

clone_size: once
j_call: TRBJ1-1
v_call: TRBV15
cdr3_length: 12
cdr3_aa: ATSLDRVGTEAF

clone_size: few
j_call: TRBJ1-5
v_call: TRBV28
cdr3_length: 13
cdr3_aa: ASSLWGARNQPQH

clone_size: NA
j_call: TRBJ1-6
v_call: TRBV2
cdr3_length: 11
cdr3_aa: ASSYGQRSPLH

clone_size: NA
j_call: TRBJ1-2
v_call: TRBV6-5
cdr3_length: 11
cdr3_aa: ASSSTGNYGYT

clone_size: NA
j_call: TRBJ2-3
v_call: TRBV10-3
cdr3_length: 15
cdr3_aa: AISRTTGATSTDTQY

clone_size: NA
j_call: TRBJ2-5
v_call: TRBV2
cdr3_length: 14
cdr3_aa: ASSGLAGGLRETQY

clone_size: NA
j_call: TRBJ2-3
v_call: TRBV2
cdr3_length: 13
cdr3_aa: ASRPGLAARDTQY

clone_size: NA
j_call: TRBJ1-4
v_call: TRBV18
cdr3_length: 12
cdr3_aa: ASSPRRSNEKLF

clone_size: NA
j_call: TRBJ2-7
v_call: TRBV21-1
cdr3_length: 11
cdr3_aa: ASRRRSTYEQY

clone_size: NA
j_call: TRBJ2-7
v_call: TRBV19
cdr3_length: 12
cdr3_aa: ASSIGTGSYEQY

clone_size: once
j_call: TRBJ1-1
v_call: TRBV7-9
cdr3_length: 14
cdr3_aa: ASSGPRTGQNTEAF

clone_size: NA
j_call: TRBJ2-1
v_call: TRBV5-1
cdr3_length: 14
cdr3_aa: ASSLGLTGRVAEQF

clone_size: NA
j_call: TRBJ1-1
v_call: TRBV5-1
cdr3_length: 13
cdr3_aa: ASSLELSVQPEAF

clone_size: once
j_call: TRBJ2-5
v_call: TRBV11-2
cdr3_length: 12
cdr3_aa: ASSRDRPQETQY

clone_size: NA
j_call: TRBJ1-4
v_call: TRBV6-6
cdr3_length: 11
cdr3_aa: ASSRGTDEKLF

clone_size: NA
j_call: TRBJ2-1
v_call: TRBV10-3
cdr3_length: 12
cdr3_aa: AITAGGSYNEQF

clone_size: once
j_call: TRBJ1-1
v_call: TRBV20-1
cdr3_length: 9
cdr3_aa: SAYGGRGAF

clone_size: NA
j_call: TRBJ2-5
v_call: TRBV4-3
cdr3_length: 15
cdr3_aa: ASSLYPGLAGQETQY

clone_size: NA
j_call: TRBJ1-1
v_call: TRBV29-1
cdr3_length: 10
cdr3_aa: SVRTENTEAF

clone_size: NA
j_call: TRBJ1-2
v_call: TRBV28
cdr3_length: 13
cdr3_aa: ASSPTIPSNYGYT

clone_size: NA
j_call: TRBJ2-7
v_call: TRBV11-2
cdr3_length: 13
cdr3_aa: ASSMTGGPSYEQY

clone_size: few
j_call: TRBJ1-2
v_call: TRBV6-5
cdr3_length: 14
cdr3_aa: ASSYVGQTPNYGYT

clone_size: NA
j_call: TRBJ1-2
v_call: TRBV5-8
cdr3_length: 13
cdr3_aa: ASSPRWTGGSGYT

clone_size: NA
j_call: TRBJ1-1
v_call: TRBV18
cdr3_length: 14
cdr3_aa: ASSQGQGGVGTEAF

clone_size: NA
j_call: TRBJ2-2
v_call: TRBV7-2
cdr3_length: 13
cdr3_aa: ASSWTSVSTGELF

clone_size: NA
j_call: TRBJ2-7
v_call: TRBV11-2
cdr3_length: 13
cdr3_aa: ASSLVLAGGYEQY

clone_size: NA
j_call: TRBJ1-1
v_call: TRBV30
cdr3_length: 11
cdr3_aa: AWSPWDREEAF

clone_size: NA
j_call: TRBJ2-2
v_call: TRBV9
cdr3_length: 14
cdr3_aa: ASSQFDRPRTGELF